Given below is one T cell receptor beta chain in context. Its cognate antigen is unknown. Terminally differentiated effector memory CD45RA+ cells were excluded by CCR7 positive selection of CD45RO-negative cells. This entry belongs to a study of shared clonotypes between healthy human individuals. The V and J ends lost 5 bases and 5 bases respectively, with 11 bases between them. The CDR3 sequence is 13 residues long. In germline, CDR1 is SNHLY, CDR2 FYNNEI. Study-wide results and caveats: Incomplete sequencing of sorted subsets was indicated by rarefaction despite large depth.

The protocol was immunoSEQ multiplex PCR, while the TCRdb copy is restricted to in-frame clones and leaves out a portion. The sample carries about 1,900,000 clones, just under 95% recorded once. The sequence was collected from a man younger than 35 in good health. Sequences were obtained from naive CD8+ T cells sorted from blood. The rearrangement uses TRBV2 and TRBJ2-3; unclear D gene. The CDR3 DNA reads as TGTGCCAGCAGTAAATTACAGAGAGATACGCAGTATTTT. This encodes CASSKLQRDTQYF.